What follows are 28 T cell receptor beta chains derived from one specimen sequenced in a study of CD8+CD57+ T cells in acquired aplastic anemia. Individuals selected for sequencing had exhibited CD8+CD57+ cell expansion on flow cytometry. The study profiled TCR beta VDJ and CDR3 using genomic DNA as template. TCRdb analysed the reads with MiXCR anew, one entry per CDR3 protein. Here the sample spans some 200,000 distinct CDR3 sequences, 48% being singletons. Input material: sorted CD4+, CD8+, or CD8+CD57+ T cells (not recorded which) from PBMCs. The source of these receptors is a human donor with aplastic anemia.

The table lists this clonotype with many counts. The chain carries TRBV24-1 and TRBJ2-5, with TRBD1 matching 8 bases. Trimming removed 2 bases from V and 5 bases from J; junction bases left unmatched: 6. Germline CDR1 reads KGHDR; CDR2 reads SFDVKD. This CDR3 contains 15 residues. The CDR3 DNA sequence: TGTGCCACCAGTGATTCGCCAGGGGGCGAGGAGACCCAGTACTTC. Protein product: CATSDSPGGEETQYF.

The CDR3 is CASSFEGPREQYF. CDR3 in DNA: TGTGCCAGCAGCTTTGAGGGCCCTCGCGAGCAGTACTTC. The chain joins TRBV7-9 to TRBJ2-7; TRBD2 is a possible D gene (5 bases). Germline assignment: CDR1 SEHNR and CDR2 FQNEAQ (reference sequence). The CDR3 totals 13 residues. The V end was cut by 3 bases, the J end by 6 bases, with 12 bases between.

Details on this clonotype: This could be a read error, since a much larger clone is one nucleotide away. The V gene is TRBV6-5, the J gene TRBJ1-2, with D unclear. There are 13 residues in the CDR3. Germline assignment: CDR1 MNHEY and CDR2 SVGAGI. V lost 4 bases and J lost 7, with 13 bases in between. The CDR3 DNA is TGTGCCAGCAGTTTTCCGGGATTCTCTGGCTACACCTTC. It yields the protein CASSFPGFSGYTF.

A few counts support this clonotype. The chain recombines TRBV9 with TRBJ2-5; D is possibly TRBD1 (7 bases). The CDR3 length is 15 residues. V lost 3 bases to trimming and J lost 5 bases, with 17 bases between them. Per germline, CDR1 SGDLS and CDR2 YYNGEE. The CDR3 coding sequence is TGTGCCAGCAGCGCCCCTCAGGGGGGTAGGGAGACCCAGTACTTC. This sequence encodes CASSAPQGGRETQYF.

This clonotype appeared a few times. This sequence joins TRBV4-1 and TRBJ2-5; the D gene is possibly TRBD2 (5 bases). Deletions cut 0 bases from V and 10 bases from J, with 15 bases between. This CDR3 contains 14 residues. Germline CDR1 is MGHRA and CDR2 is YSYEKL. The CDR3 DNA follows: TGCGCCAGCAGCCAAGAACAAGGCGTCGGGATCCAGTACTTC. Protein sequence: CASSQEQGVGIQYF.

This clonotype was detected many times. The chain employs TRBV30 and TRBJ1-6; tentatively, D is TRBD1 (5 bases). The CDR3 covers 14 residues. The V end was cut by 4 bases, the J end by 10 bases, with 17 bases between. Germline values: CDR1 GTSNPN, CDR2 SVGIG (reference sequence). The CDR3 sequence: CAWNTQGGGSPLHF. The CDR3 nucleotides read TGTGCCTGGAATACCCAGGGAGGAGGATCACCCCTCCACTTT. Combining the CDR3 with reference TRBV30 and TRBJ1-6 gives the whole variable domain SQTIHQWPATLVQPVGSPLSLECTVEGTSNPNLYWYRQAAGRGLQLLFYSVGIGQISSEVPQNLSASRPQDRQFILSSKKLLLSDSGFYLCAWNTQGGGSPLHFGNGTRLTVT.

This clonotype was picked up a small number of times. The chain uses TRBV11-2 and TRBJ1-1, with D hard to call. Trimming took off 7 bases at V and 1 base at J, with 19 bases between the two ends. In germline, CDR1 is SGHAT, CDR2 FQNNGV. The CDR3 contains 16 residues. As DNA, the CDR3 is TGTGCCAGCACCCGCTTCTTAAGACGGACGAACACTGAAGCTTTCTTT. Translated: CASTRFLRRTNTEAFF. Looking up the rest from reference TRBV11-2 and TRBJ1-1 gives the full variable domain: EAGVAQSPRYKIIEKRQSVAFWCNPISGHATLYWYQQILGQGPKLLIQFQNNGVVDDSQLPKDRFSAERLKGVDSTLKIQPAKLEDSAVYLCASTRFLRRTNTEAFFGQGTRLTVV.

The table lists this clonotype with a count of one. The rearrangement joins TRBV19 to TRBJ2-5, with TRBD1 identical over 9 bases. Germline V gene lookup returns CDR1 LNHDA and CDR2 SQIVND (reference sequence). The CDR3 sequence is 14 residues long. After removal of 3 bases from V and 5 bases from J, the junction contained 4 bases not matched to a gene. This CDR3 reads CASSMGQGWETQYF. Here the CDR3 DNA reads TGTGCCAGTAGTATGGGACAGGGTTGGGAGACCCAGTACTTC.

This clonotype was seen a handful of times. Written as DNA, the CDR3 is TGTGCCAGCAGTTACTCTCGACGGACCTTAAACTATGGCTACACCTTC. Its translation is CASSYSRRTLNYGYTF. The rearrangement links TRBV6-5 to TRBJ1-2; unclear D gene. This CDR3 is built from 16 residues. The germline V gene has CDR1 MNHEY and CDR2 SVGAGI. Trimming stripped 0 bases from V and 2 bases from J, with 13 bases between.

The chain is built from TRBV15 and TRBJ2-7; 9 nucleotides match TRBD1. J gave up 5 bases and V 3 bases, and 11 bases lay outside the gene matches. CDR1 is LNHNV and CDR2 is YYDKDF in the germline V gene (reference sequence). The CDR3 loop spans 16 amino acids. The CDR3 loop reads CATSSSRDRAIHEQYF. Here the CDR3 DNA reads TGTGCCACCAGCAGCTCCCGGGACAGGGCAATTCACGAGCAGTACTTC.

The chain uses TRBV2 and TRBJ1-4; D is uncertain. This CDR3 is built from 14 residues. Trimming pared 6 bases from V and 10 bases from J, leaving 18 bases between. Per germline, CDR1 SNHLY and CDR2 FYNNEI. For the CDR3, the DNA is TGTGCCAGCAGCTTCCGGGCCGCAGATGGAAAACTGTTTTTT. This codes for CASSFRAADGKLFF.

The rearrangement links TRBV7-9 to TRBJ2-7; no firm D call. Trimming took off 6 bases at V and 2 bases at J, with 5 bases between the two ends. CDR1 and CDR2 (germline): SEHNR, FQNEAQ (reference sequence). The CDR3 has 11 residues. CDR3 nucleotides: TGTGCCAGCAGTAGGACCTACGAGCAGTACTTC. Its translation: CASSRTYEQYF.

This clonotype was observed a few times. The chain joins TRBV29-1 to TRBJ1-1; tentatively, D is TRBD1 (6 bases). The germline V gene has CDR1 SQVTM and CDR2 ANQGSEA. Trimming stripped 6 bases from V and 8 bases from J, with 13 bases between. The CDR3 extends over 11 amino acids. The CDR3: CSVKEDREAFF. CDR3 sequence (DNA): TGCAGCGTCAAAGAGGACAGAGAAGCTTTCTTT.

The chain couples TRBV19 to TRBJ2-7, with D hard to call. CDR1 LNHDA and CDR2 SQIVND come from the germline V gene (reference sequence). Trimming removed 3 bases at V and 7 bases at J, with 13 bases between. The CDR3 consists of 13 residues. The CDR3 is CASSILDSREQYF. The CDR3 bases are TGTGCCAGTAGTATTCTTGATAGTCGGGAGCAGTACTTC.

This clonotype showed up just once. CDR3 DNA: TGCAGTGCTCAGGCAGGCAGGGAGGACTATGGCTACACCTTC. Translation gives CSAQAGREDYGYTF. The J gene is TRBJ1-2, the V gene TRBV20-1; the D gene is possibly TRBD1 (5 bases). This CDR3 has 14 residues. CDR1 and CDR2 from the germline V gene are DFQATT and SNEGSKA (reference sequence). The V gene lost 5 bases and the J gene lost 3 bases, with 16 bases spanning the gap.

This rearrangement joins TRBV20-1 to TRBJ2-7; D is possibly TRBD1 (6 bases). There are 14 residues in the CDR3. V lost 2 bases and J 1 base, leaving 12 bases between the germline ends. CDR1 and CDR2 from the germline V gene are DFQATT and SNEGSKA (reference sequence). The CDR3 loop is CSARLTGTSYEQYF. The CDR3, as DNA: TGCAGTGCTAGATTAACCGGGACATCCTACGAGCAGTACTTC.

The chain combines TRBV4-1 with TRBJ2-3, with TRBD2 matching 7 bases. The CDR3 has 14 amino acids. CDR1 is MGHRA and CDR2 is YSYEKL in the germline V gene. The junction had 7 bases not matched to a gene; V was cut back by 6 bases and J by 4 bases. The CDR3 loop is CASRFQGGSDTQYF. The CDR3 DNA is TGCGCCAGCAGGTTCCAGGGAGGGTCAGATACGCAGTATTTT.

This clonotype was counted once. The V gene is TRBV2, the J gene TRBJ1-2; D remains ambiguous. The CDR3 is 12 residues long. Trimming pared 6 bases from V and 4 bases from J, leaving 9 bases between. Germline CDR1 SNHLY, CDR2 FYNNEI. The CDR3 reads CASSTGLYGYTF. The CDR3 nucleotides are TGTGCCAGCAGCACTGGTCTCTATGGCTACACCTTC.

J is TRBJ2-3 and V is TRBV11-2; maybe TRBD2 (6 bases). Trimming left V 5 bases short and J 1 base short, with 16 bases between. CDR3 length: 16 residues. Germline loops: CDR1 SGHAT, CDR2 FQNNGV. The CDR3 reads CASSTHRGGGTDTQYF. CDR3 bases: TGTGCCAGCAGCACCCATCGGGGCGGGGGCACAGATACGCAGTATTTT.

This clonotype has just one count. It may be a read error: a sequence one base away is much more abundant. The V and J genes are TRBV6-4 and TRBJ2-3, with D perhaps matching TRBD1 (6 bases). The length of the CDR3 is 13 residues. Germline V gives CDR1 MRHNA, CDR2 SNTAGT. Trimming left V 11 bases short and J 5 bases short, with 17 bases between. CDR3 residues: CAPPQGPGDTQYF. The DNA for the CDR3 is TGTGCCCCCCCGCAGGGGCCAGGAGATACGCAGTATTTT.

Comment on this clonotype: A much larger clone differs from this one at a single base, so this may be a read error. The chain couples TRBV16 to TRBJ1-5; D uncertain. The germline CDR1 and CDR2 sequences are KGHSY and FQNENV. The CDR3 spans 15 residues. CDR3 coding DNA: TGTGCCAGCAGCAGCTTTCGCAATAGCAATCAGCACCAGCATTTT. Residues: CASSSFRNSNQHQHF.

This rearrangement joins TRBV2 to TRBJ1-1; D call uncertain. CDR1 SNHLY and CDR2 FYNNEI come from the germline V gene. V lost 5 bases, J lost 4 bases, and 11 bases lay in between. The CDR3 runs 13 residues. The CDR3 sequence: CASSSGLVTEAFF. The CDR3 DNA sequence: TGTGCCAGCAGTTCCGGCCTGGTCACTGAAGCTTTCTTT.

This rearrangement joins TRBV10-3 to TRBJ1-2, with D maybe TRBD1 (6 bases). The CDR3 contains 12 residues. V lost 2 bases to trimming and J lost 8 bases, with 9 bases between them. Germline V lookup: CDR1 ENHRY, CDR2 SYGVKD. In nucleotides, the CDR3 is TGTGCCATCAGTGAGACAGGGTTCGGCTACACCTTC. Translation gives CAISETGFGYTF.

Comments on this clonotype: The junction departs from germline at one end; a sequencing error may be responsible. This chain connects TRBV7-8 to TRBJ1-1; weak D call: TRBD1 (6 bases). CDR1 is SGHVS and CDR2 is FQNEAQ in the germline V gene. The length of the CDR3 is 15 residues. The CDR3 DNA follows: TGTGCCGGCAGCTTAGGACAGATTAAGAACACCGAAGCTTTCTTT. This translates into CAGSLGQIKNTEAFF.

This sequence joins TRBV7-3 and TRBJ1-3; 9 bases match TRBD1. The CDR3 spans 15 residues. The trim removed 4 bases at V and 4 bases at J, leaving 5 bases unmatched. The germline V gene has CDR1 SGHTA and CDR2 FQGTGA. The CDR3 sequence: CASSSGTGYGNTIYF. In DNA form, the CDR3 reads TGTGCCAGCAGCTCCGGGACAGGGTACGGAAACACCATATATTTT.

Comment on this clonotype: Lacking the conserved final phenylalanine or tryptophan, this CDR3 likely reflects a read error. It is unclear where the CDR3 begins or ends on the DNA, so no DNA is shown, and the CDR3 is as TCRdb lists it. The chain couples TRBV7-2 to TRBJ2-7. A total of 9 residues make up the CDR3, ends included. Germline CDR1 and CDR2: SGHTA and FQGNSA. The CDR3 loop reads CASRGIANT.

V is TRBV6-1 and J is TRBJ1-1; a possible D gene is TRBD1 (5 bases). The CDR3 loop spans 14 amino acids. Trimming shortened V by 5 bases and J by 1 base, and 11 bases separated the two germline ends. Germline-derived CDR1 and CDR2 are MNHNS and SASEGT. CDR3 residues: CASSRAGRNTEAFF. Here the CDR3 DNA reads TGTGCCAGCAGTCGGGCGGGACGGAACACTGAAGCTTTCTTT.

This clonotype was detected many times. The V gene is TRBV20-1, the J gene TRBJ2-1, with TRBD2 matching over 11 bases. This CDR3 comprises 14 residues. The germline V gene has CDR1 DFQATT and CDR2 SNEGSKA (reference sequence). The V gene end was trimmed by 6 bases and the J gene end by 3 bases; junction bases not matched to a gene: 4. The CDR3 protein is CSATSGKGYNEQFF. CDR3 DNA: TGCAGTGCGACTAGCGGGAAGGGCTACAATGAGCAGTTCTTC.